This T cell receptor beta chain came from a study of blood T cell repertoires in COVID-19. Produced via immunoSEQ multiplex PCR; TCRdb's table is partial and in-frame only. The data show roughly 200,000 clones, with 86% seen just once and 3.8% held by the top ten. V was shortened by 1 base and J by 3 bases, with 11 bases between the two germline ends. CDR3 length: 15 residues. Germline CDR1 is SGHNT and CDR2 is YYREEE (reference sequence). The chain carries TRBV5-4 and TRBJ1-3; tentatively, D is TRBD1 (5 bases). The source is a woman in her thirties or forties with acute COVID-19. Sequencing was performed on PBMCs or T cells enriched from blood (not recorded which). The CDR3, as DNA: TGTGCCAGCAGCTTGCGGACCAGGGATGGAAACACCATATATTTT. This codes for CASSLRTRDGNTIYF.